This is a list of T cell receptor beta chains from one sample in a study of human T cells and chemical hapten exposure. TCRdb recomputed calls from the reads with MiXCR, one row per CDR3 protein. The sample has 95,000 to 150,000 distinct CDR3 sequences, approximately 9.3% seen once. The sequencing sample was made of whole blood. The receptors derive from a human donor in good health. Some clones in this sample may be carry-over from other donors' samples. Each CDR3 is given with its conserved first and last residue.

cdr3_length	v_call	j_call	cdr3_aa
15	TRBV21-1	TRBJ1-5	CASSKGGGGPQPQHF
15	TRBV6-2/TRBV6-3	TRBJ2-1	CASSRTRLRRNEQFF
14	TRBV7-2	TRBJ2-5	CASSLAISQETQSF
15	TRBV2	TRBJ1-3	CASSERSNPGNTIYF
14	TRBV6-5	TRBJ2-1	CASSYSGQLNEQFF
16	TRBV3-1	TRBJ1-2	CASSQDPRDRGLGYTF
14	TRBV2	TRBJ1-6	CASSTDRNNSPLHF
18	TRBV7-9	TRBJ2-7	CASSPQQVSGAEPYEQYF
13	TRBV27	TRBJ2-5	CASSSRQTETQYF
13	TRBV6-5	TRBJ2-3	CASMSSGTDTQYF
14	TRBV3-1	TRBJ2-7	CASSQDTGSYEQYF
15	TRBV6-1	TRBJ1-5	CASSEAKFSNQPQHF
12	TRBV10-3	TRBJ1-1	CAIRGGDSEAFF
15	TRBV5-4	TRBJ2-7	CASSLDVAGAYEQYF
11	TRBV7-9	TRBJ2-1	CASSLVENQFF
16	TRBV12-3/TRBV12-4	TRBJ2-3	CASRSTSGEFTDTQYF
15	TRBV19	TRBJ1-2	CASSVDRGHGNGYTF
12	TRBV18	TRBJ2-5	CASSIWQETQYF
12	TRBV7-9	TRBJ2-7	CASSPGQYEQYF
15	TRBV7-6	TRBJ2-7	CASSLTGTGVYEQYF